The sequence of this T cell receptor (beta chain) was determined in a study of T cell changes during pregnancy in multiple sclerosis. Clones were read by immunoSEQ multiplex PCR, and TCRdb kept only the in-frame ones, dropping some. The top ten clones hold roughly 2% of a sample with around 66,000 clones, roughly 91% of them seen once. Germline V gene data show CDR1 as LNHDA and CDR2 as SQIVND (reference sequence). The V end lost 6 bases, the J end lost 4 bases, and 9 bases lay between the germline ends. The CDR3 contains 12 residues. Here the sequenced sample was peripheral blood, taken in the third trimester of pregnancy. V and J are TRBV19 and TRBJ1-2; unclear D gene. The clonotype originates from a female donor in good health, enrolled as a control in a pregnancy study. The CDR3 DNA is TGTGCCAGTAGGACAACCTTCTATGGCTACACCTTC. Translated, it gives CASRTTFYGYTF.